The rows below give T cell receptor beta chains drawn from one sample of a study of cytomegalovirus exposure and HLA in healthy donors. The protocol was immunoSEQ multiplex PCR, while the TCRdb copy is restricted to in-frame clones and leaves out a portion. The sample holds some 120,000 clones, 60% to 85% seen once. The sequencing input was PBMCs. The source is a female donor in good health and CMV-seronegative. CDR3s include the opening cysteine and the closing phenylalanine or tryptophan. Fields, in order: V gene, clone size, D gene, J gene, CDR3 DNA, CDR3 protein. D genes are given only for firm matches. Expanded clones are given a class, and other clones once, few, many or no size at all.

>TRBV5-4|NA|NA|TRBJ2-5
TGTGCCAGCAGCTTGGCAGGGGGGACCGAGACCCAGTACTTC
CASSLAGGTETQYF
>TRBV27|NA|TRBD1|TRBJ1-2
TGTGCCAGCAGTCCCAGGGGGTGGGGCTACACCTTC
CASSPRGWGYTF
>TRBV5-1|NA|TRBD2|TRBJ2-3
TGCGCCAGCAGCTTGGTGCTAGCGGGGGGTACAGATACGCAGTATTTT
CASSLVLAGGTDTQYF
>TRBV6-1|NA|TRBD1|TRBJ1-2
TGTGCCAGAAGCCGGGACAGGCTAGGGGGCTACACCTTC
CARSRDRLGGYTF
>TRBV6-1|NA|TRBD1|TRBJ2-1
TGTGCCAGCAGTACCGGGACAGGGGGCATAAGTGAGCAGTTCTTC
CASSTGTGGISEQFF
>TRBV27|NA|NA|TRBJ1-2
TGTGCCAGCAGTTCAAAGACTGGGTATCCTAACTATGGCTACACCTTC
CASSSKTGYPNYGYTF
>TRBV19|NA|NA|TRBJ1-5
TGTGCCAGTAGTCTCCCCGGGACAAATCAGCCCCAGCATTTT
CASSLPGTNQPQHF
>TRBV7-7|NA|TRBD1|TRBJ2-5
TGTGCCAGCAGCAAGGGGACAGCCCAAGAGACCCAGTACTTC
CASSKGTAQETQYF
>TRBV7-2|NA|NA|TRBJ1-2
TGTGCCAGCAGCTTAGGACTCCACGACACCTTC
CASSLGLHDTF
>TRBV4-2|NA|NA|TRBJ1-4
TGTGCCAGCAGCCAAGCTCGGGGAGTCAGTGAAAAACTGTTTTTT
CASSQARGVSEKLFF
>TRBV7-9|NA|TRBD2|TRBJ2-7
TGTTCCAGCAGCTTAGCGGGGGCGCGTGAGCAGTACTTC
CSSSLAGAREQYF
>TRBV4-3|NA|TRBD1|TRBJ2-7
TGCGCCAGCAGCCTCAGATCACCGGGACAGGGGTCGGACGAGCAGTACTTC
CASSLRSPGQGSDEQYF
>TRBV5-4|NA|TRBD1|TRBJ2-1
TGTGCCAGCAGCCGGGACAGTTCAAGCAATGAGCAGTTCTTC
CASSRDSSSNEQFF
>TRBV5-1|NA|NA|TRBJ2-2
TGCGCCAGCAGCTTAGCCCGGGTCGCCAGCACCGGGGAGCTGTTTTTT
CASSLARVASTGELFF
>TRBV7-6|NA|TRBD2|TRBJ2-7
TGTGCCAGCAGCTTAGGGACTAGCGGGGGCTCCTACGAGCAGTACTTC
CASSLGTSGGSYEQYF
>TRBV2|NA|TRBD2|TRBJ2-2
TGTGCCAGCCAGGAGAATAGCGGGGGGAACACCGGGGAGCTGTTTTTT
CASQENSGGNTGELFF
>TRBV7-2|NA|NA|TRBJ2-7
TGTGCCAGCAGCAGGCCTCGGGGCGAGCAGTACTTC
CASSRPRGEQYF
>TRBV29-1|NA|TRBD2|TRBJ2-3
TGCAGCGTTGAGGGGGGGGTCACAGATACGCAGTATTTT
CSVEGGVTDTQYF
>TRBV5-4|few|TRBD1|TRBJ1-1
TGTGCCAGCAGCTCCGGGACAGGGACGAACACTGAAGCTTTCTTT
CASSSGTGTNTEAFF
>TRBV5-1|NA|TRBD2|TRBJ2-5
TGCGCCAGCAGCTTGGTTACTAGCGGGGACCCCCAAGAGACCCAGTACTTC
CASSLVTSGDPQETQYF
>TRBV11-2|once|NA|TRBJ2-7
TGTGCCAGCAGTCGGGACTTCTCCTACGAGCAGTACTTC
CASSRDFSYEQYF
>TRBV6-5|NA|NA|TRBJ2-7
TGTGCCAGCAGTCCGGGGGGCCGGCGCTACGAGCAGTACTTC
CASSPGGRRYEQYF
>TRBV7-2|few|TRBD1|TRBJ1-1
TGTGCCAGCAGCTTAGAAGCAGGGGGCTTCAACACTGAAGCTTTCTTT
CASSLEAGGFNTEAFF
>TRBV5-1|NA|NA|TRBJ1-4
TGCGCCAGCAGTTGGTTACTAAATGAAAAACTGTTTTTT
CASSWLLNEKLFF
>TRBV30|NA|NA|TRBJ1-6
TGTGCCTGGAGTGTAAACAGGGAGTCCTATAATTCACCCCTCCACTTT
CAWSVNRESYNSPLHF
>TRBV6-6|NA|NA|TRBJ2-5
TGTGCCAGCAGTTACAGAACAGGGTTTTCGCAGGAGACCCAGTACTTC
CASSYRTGFSQETQYF
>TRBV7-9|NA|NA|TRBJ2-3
TGTGCCAGCAGCACCGGGACGGCGGGAAACGCAGATACGCAGTATTTT
CASSTGTAGNADTQYF
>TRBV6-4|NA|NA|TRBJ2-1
TGTGCCAGCAGTCCCGGGGACTACAATGAGCAGTTCTTC
CASSPGDYNEQFF